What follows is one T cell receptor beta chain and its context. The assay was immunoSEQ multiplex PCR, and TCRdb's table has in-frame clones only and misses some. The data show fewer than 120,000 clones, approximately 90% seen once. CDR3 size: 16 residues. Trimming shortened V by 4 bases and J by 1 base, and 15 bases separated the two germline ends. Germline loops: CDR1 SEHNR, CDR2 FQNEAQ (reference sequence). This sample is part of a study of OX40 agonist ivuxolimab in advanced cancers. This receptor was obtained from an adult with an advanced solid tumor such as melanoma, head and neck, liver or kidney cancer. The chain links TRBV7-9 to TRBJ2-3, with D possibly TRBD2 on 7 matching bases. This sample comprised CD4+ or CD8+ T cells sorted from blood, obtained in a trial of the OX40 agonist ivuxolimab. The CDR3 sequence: CASSSKGGIGTDTQYF. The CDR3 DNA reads TGTGCCAGCAGCTCCAAGGGGGGGATCGGCACAGATACGCAGTATTTT.